This T cell receptor (beta chain) is from a study of cytomegalovirus exposure and HLA in healthy donors. The length of the CDR3 is 10 residues. Germline V gives CDR1 SEHNR, CDR2 FQNEAQ (reference sequence). V dropped 3 bases and J dropped 8 bases, with 4 bases sitting between them. Only in-frame clones appear in the TCRdb table, and some are missing; sequencing was by immunoSEQ multiplex PCR. Of some 250,000 clones in the sample, roughly 86% were seen once. What was sequenced was PBMCs. This clonotype originated in a woman younger than 45 in good health and CMV-seropositive. This chain links TRBV7-9 with TRBJ1-2; unclear D gene. As DNA, the CDR3 is TGTGCCAGCAGCTTCCGGGGCTACACCTTC. Amino acids: CASSFRGYTF.